A single sample gave rise to the 17 T cell receptor beta chains below, sequenced in a study of shared clonotypes between healthy human individuals. Assay used: immunoSEQ multiplex PCR; TCRdb lists only in-frame clones, some missing. Of hundreds of thousands of clones in the sample, 55% to 85% were seen once. Sequencing was performed on memory CD4+ T cells sorted from blood. The subset is: CD45RA-negative fraction. These receptors were collected from a woman younger than 45 in good health.

The rearrangement uses TRBV4-2 and TRBJ2-1; 8 bases match TRBD2. The ends lost 6 bases at V and 5 bases at J; junction bases unmatched: 6. The length of the CDR3 is 14 residues. Germline-derived CDR1 and CDR2 are LGHNA and YNFKEQ. CDR3 sequence (DNA): TGTGCCAGCAGACCGGGACTAGACAACAATGAGCAGTTCTTC. Protein product: CASRPGLDNNEQFF.

The chain is built from TRBV5-1 and TRBJ1-1; TRBD1 aligns across 12 bases. V lost 3 bases, J lost 4 bases, and 7 bases stayed unmatched. Germline V CDR1 and CDR2: SGHRS, YFSETQ. The CDR3 is made up of 16 amino acids. The CDR3 is CASSSGDRGQVTEAFF. The CDR3 DNA follows: TGCGCCAGCAGCTCAGGGGACAGGGGGCAAGTCACTGAAGCTTTCTTT.

This clone was recorded only once. The chain links TRBV25-1 to TRBJ2-7; D is possibly TRBD2 (7 bases). With 6 bases removed from V and 5 bases from J, the gap between germline ends came to 26 bases. This CDR3 has 17 residues. Germline CDR1 and CDR2: MGHDK and SYGVNS. This chain's CDR3 is CASRALGGTPIGDEQYF. The CDR3, as DNA: TGTGCCAGCAGGGCTCTGGGGGGGACACCGATTGGGGACGAGCAGTACTTC.

The chain couples TRBV15 to TRBJ1-3; a possible D gene is TRBD1 (5 bases). The CDR3 has 14 amino acids. Trimming shortened V by 0 bases and J by 7 bases, and 10 bases separated the two germline ends. Germline CDR1 LNHNV, CDR2 YYDKDF (reference sequence). The CDR3, as DNA: TGTGCCACCAGCAGAGAAAGGGACCGGAACACCATATATTTT. It codes for CATSRERDRNTIYF.

The V call is TRBV28, the J call TRBJ2-7; the match to TRBD2 covers 8 bases. V gave up 5 bases and J gave up 5 bases; unmatched junction bases: 11. The CDR3 spans 15 residues. Germline-derived CDR1 and CDR2 are MDHEN and SYDVKM. The CDR3 DNA follows: TGTGCCAGCAGTGGGGGGGGAGCGGGAGACAACGAGCAGTACTTC. Protein: CASSGGGAGDNEQYF.

This clone was counted between two and nine times. The chain employs TRBV29-1 and TRBJ1-2; D call uncertain. Germline CDR1 SQVTM, CDR2 ANQGSEA. V dropped 4 bases and J dropped 0 bases, with 9 bases sitting between them. CDR3 length equals 13 residues. CDR3 sequence (DNA): TGCAGCGTTGCGATACTTTCTAACTATGGCTACACCTTC. As protein: CSVAILSNYGYTF.

The gene calls are TRBV20-1 and TRBJ2-7, with D hard to call. Germline V gene sequence: CDR1 DFQATT, CDR2 SNEGSKA (reference sequence). The V end was cut by 0 bases, the J end by 6 bases, with 6 bases between. The CDR3 is 11 amino acids. The CDR3 DNA reads as TGCAGTGCTAGAGACTCCCGCGAGCAGTACTTC. Protein: CSARDSREQYF.

The chain employs TRBV5-1 and TRBJ2-3; 10 bases match TRBD2. J lost 2 bases, V lost 2 bases, and 5 bases had no gene match. CDR1 and CDR2 from the germline V gene are SGHRS and YFSETQ. The CDR3 extends over 16 amino acids. CDR3 bases: TGCGCCAGCAGCTTCTATACTAGCGGGATCACAGATACGCAGTATTTT. Its translation is CASSFYTSGITDTQYF.

This sequence joins TRBV7-9 and TRBJ2-1; perhaps TRBD1 as D (5 bases). The CDR3 loop spans 15 amino acids. The germline gives CDR1 SEHNR, CDR2 FQNEAQ (reference sequence). Trimming stripped 0 bases from V and 6 bases from J, with 12 bases between. This chain's CDR3 is CASSLAQIRGNEQFF. CDR3 in DNA: TGTGCCAGCAGCTTAGCGCAGATTAGGGGCAATGAGCAGTTCTTC.

V and J are TRBV5-1 and TRBJ2-1; 10 bases are a match to TRBD2. Germline V gene lookup returns CDR1 SGHRS and CDR2 YFSETQ. V lost 1 base to trimming and J lost 8 bases; unmatched junction nucleotides: 6. The CDR3 length is 15 residues. The CDR3 reads CASSLSSGRVDEQFF. In nucleotides, the CDR3 is TGCGCCAGCAGCTTGTCCAGCGGGAGGGTCGATGAGCAGTTCTTC.

This clone was counted between two and nine times. V usage is TRBV28 and J usage is TRBJ2-1, with 11 nucleotides matching TRBD2. J was trimmed by 8 bases and V by 2 bases; bases with no gene match: 2. This CDR3 comprises 14 residues. Germline V gene lookup returns CDR1 MDHEN and CDR2 SYDVKM. Here the CDR3 DNA reads TGTGCCAGCAGTTTAACTAGCGGGAGTGATGAGCAGTTCTTC. Translating it yields CASSLTSGSDEQFF.

V and J are TRBV5-1 and TRBJ1-2; tentative D call: TRBD1 (6 bases). V shed 4 bases and J shed 6 bases, with 16 bases lying between them. Germline CDR1 reads SGHRS; CDR2 reads YFSETQ. This CDR3 spans 14 amino acids. CDR3 bases: TGCGCCAGCAGCGGAATTGGACAGCTAGATGGCTACACCTTC. It yields the protein CASSGIGQLDGYTF.

V and J are TRBV7-8 and TRBJ2-5; D ambiguous. V dropped 1 base and J dropped 1 base, with 7 bases sitting between them. CDR1 and CDR2 (germline): SGHVS, FQNEAQ. CDR3 length: 14 amino acids. CDR3: CASSLGWAQETQYF. Here the CDR3 DNA reads TGTGCCAGCAGCTTAGGTTGGGCCCAAGAGACCCAGTACTTC.

J is TRBJ1-2 and V is TRBV19, with no clear D. The V and J ends lost 0 bases and 0 bases respectively, with 11 bases between them. CDR3 size: 16 residues. In germline, CDR1 is LNHDA, CDR2 SQIVND (reference sequence). The CDR3 sequence: CASSIDRGRTNYGYTF. The CDR3 coding sequence is TGTGCCAGTAGTATAGATCGAGGACGGACTAACTATGGCTACACCTTC.

The chain recombines TRBV1 with TRBJ2-4; the table gives TRBD2 as D, unverified against the DNA. TRBV1 corresponds to a pseudogene. The CDR3 spans 22 residues. The CDR3 nucleotides are TGCACCAGCAGCCCCGTCCTCCGGGACTACCAGACCCTCGACCGAGCCAAAAACATTCAGTACTTC. Translating it yields CTSSPVLRDYQTLDRAKNIQYF.

This clone occurred a few times. The chain couples TRBV18 to TRBJ2-4; tentative D call: TRBD1 (6 bases). Germline V gene data show CDR1 as KGHSH and CDR2 as LQKENI. Trimming shortened V by 3 bases and J by 0 bases, and 9 bases separated the two germline ends. The CDR3 is 15 residues long. The DNA of the CDR3 is TGTGCCAGCTCACCGGACAGTTTAGCCAAAAACATTCAGTACTTC. The encoded protein is CASSPDSLAKNIQYF.

The genes are TRBV30 and TRBJ2-1; no firm D call. Germline V CDR1 and CDR2: GTSNPN, SVGIG (reference sequence). CDR3 length equals 13 residues. Trimming took off 3 bases at V and 4 bases at J, with 10 bases between the two ends. The CDR3 DNA reads TGTGCCTGGAGAGGTTCCCTTTACAATGAGCAGTTCTTC. It codes for CAWRGSLYNEQFF.